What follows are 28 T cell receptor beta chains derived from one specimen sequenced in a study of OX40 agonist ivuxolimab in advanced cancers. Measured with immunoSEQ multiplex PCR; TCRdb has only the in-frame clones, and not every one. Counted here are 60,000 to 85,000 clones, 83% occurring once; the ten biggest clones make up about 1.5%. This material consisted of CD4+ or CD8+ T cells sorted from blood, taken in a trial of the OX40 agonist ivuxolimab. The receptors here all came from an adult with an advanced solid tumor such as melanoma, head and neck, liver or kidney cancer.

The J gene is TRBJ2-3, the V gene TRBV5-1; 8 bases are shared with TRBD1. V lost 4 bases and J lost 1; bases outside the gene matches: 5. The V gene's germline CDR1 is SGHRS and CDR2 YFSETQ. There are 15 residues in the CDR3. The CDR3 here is CASSTTGDRTDTQYF. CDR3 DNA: TGCGCCAGCAGCACGACAGGGGATCGCACAGATACGCAGTATTTT.

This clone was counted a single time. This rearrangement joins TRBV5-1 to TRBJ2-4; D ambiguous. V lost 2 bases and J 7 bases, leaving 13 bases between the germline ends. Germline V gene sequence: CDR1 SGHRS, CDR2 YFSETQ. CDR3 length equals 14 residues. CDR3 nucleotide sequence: TGCGCCAGCAGCTTCTCGGAGCCCGTTAACATTCAGTACTTC. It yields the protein CASSFSEPVNIQYF. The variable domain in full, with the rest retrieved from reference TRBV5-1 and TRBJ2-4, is KAGVTQTPRYLIKTRGQQVTLSCSPISGHRSVSWYQQTPGQGLQFLFEYFSETQRNKGNFPGRFSGRQFSNSRSEMNVSTLELGDSALYLCASSFSEPVNIQYFGAGTRLSVL.

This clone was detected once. CDR3 residues: CASSRAAITDTQYF. CDR3 nucleotide sequence: TGTGCCAGCAGCCGAGCGGCGATCACAGATACGCAGTATTTT. The chain is built from TRBV11-2 and TRBJ2-3, with D possibly being TRBD2 (5 bases). In germline, CDR1 is SGHAT, CDR2 FQNNGV. This CDR3 has 14 amino acids. With 5 bases removed from V and 2 bases from J, the gap between germline ends came to 11 bases.

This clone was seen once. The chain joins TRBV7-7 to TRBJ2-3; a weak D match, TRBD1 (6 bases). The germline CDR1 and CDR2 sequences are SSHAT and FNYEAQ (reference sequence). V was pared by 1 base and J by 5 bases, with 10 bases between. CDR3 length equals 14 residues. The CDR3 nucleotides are TGTGCCAGCAGCTTAGGAGGGGGAAGAGATACGCAGTATTTT. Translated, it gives CASSLGGGRDTQYF.

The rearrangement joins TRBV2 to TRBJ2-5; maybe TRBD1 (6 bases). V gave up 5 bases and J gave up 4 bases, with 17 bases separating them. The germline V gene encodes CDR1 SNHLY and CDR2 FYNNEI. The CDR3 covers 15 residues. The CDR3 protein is CASSPQGMEVETQYF. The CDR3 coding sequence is TGTGCCAGCAGTCCACAGGGTATGGAGGTAGAGACCCAGTACTTC.

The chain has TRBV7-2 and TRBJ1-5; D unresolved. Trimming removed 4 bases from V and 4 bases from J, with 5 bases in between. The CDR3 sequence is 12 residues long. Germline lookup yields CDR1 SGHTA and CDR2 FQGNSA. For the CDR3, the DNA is TGTGCCAGCAGCTCAGGAAATCAGCCCCAGCATTTT. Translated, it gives CASSSGNQPQHF.

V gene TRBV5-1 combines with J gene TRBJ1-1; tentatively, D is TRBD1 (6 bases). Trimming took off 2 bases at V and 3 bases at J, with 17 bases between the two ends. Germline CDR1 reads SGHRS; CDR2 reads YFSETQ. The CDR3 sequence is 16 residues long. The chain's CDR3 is CASSFQLRGADTEAFF. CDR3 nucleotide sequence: TGCGCCAGCAGCTTTCAACTCCGGGGGGCGGACACTGAAGCTTTCTTT. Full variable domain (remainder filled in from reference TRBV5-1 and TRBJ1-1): KAGVTQTPRYLIKTRGQQVTLSCSPISGHRSVSWYQQTPGQGLQFLFEYFSETQRNKGNFPGRFSGRQFSNSRSEMNVSTLELGDSALYLCASSFQLRGADTEAFFGQGTRLTVV.

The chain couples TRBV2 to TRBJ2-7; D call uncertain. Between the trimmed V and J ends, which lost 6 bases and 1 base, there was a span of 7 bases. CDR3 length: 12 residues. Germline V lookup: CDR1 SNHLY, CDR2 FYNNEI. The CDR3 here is CASRGISYEQYF. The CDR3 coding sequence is TGTGCCAGCAGGGGGATTTCCTACGAGCAGTACTTC. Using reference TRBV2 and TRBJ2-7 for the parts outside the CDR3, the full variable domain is EPEVTQTPSHQVTQMGQEVILRCVPISNHLYFYWYRQILGQKVEFLVSFYNNEISEKSEIFDDQFSVERPDGSNFTLKIRSTKLEDSAMYFCASRGISYEQYFGPGTRLTVT.

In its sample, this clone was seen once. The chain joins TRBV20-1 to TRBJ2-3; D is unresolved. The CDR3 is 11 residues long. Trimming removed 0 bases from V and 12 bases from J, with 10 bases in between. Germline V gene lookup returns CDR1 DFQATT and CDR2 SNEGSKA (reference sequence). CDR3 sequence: CSARDPPGQYF. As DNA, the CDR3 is TGCAGTGCTAGAGACCCGCCGGGCCAGTATTTT.

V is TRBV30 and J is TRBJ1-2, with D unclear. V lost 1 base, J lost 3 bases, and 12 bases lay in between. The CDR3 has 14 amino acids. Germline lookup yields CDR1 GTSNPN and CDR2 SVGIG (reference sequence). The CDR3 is CAWSGISSYYGYTF. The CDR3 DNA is TGTGCCTGGAGTGGGATAAGCAGCTACTATGGCTACACCTTC.

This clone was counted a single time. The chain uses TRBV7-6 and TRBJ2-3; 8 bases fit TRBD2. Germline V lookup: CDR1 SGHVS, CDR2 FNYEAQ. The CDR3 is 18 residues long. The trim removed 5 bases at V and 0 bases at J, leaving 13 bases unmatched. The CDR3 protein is CASSRFSAGGSSTDTQYF. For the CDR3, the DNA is TGTGCCAGCAGCAGGTTTTCGGCGGGGGGATCTAGCACAGATACGCAGTATTTT.

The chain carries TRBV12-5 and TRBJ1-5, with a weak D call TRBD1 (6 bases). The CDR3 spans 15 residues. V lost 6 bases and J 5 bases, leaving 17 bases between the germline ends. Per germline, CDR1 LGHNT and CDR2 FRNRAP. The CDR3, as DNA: TGTGCTAGTGGCCCTGGAGGGGGGGACCATCAGCCCCAGCATTTT. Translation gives CASGPGGGDHQPQHF. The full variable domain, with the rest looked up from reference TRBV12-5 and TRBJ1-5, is DARVTQTPRHKVTEMGQEVTMRCQPILGHNTVFWYRQTMMQGLELLAYFRNRAPLDDSGMPKDRFSAEMPDATLATLKIQPSEPRDSAVYFCASGPGGGDHQPQHFGDGTRLSIL.

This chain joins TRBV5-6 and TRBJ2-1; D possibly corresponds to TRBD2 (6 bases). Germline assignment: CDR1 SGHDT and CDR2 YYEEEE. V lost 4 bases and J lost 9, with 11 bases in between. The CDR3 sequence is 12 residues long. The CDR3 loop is CASSRRDGEQFF. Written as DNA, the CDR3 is TGTGCCAGCAGCCGGAGGGATGGTGAGCAGTTCTTC.

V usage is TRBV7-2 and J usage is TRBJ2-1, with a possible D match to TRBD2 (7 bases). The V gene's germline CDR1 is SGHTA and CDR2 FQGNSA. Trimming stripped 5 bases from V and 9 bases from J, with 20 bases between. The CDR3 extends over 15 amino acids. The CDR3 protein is CASSPSGGGLGEQFF. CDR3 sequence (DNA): TGTGCCAGCAGCCCGTCTGGGGGGGGCTTGGGTGAGCAGTTCTTC. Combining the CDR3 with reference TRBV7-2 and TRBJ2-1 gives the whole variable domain GAGVSQSPSNKVTEKGKDVELRCDPISGHTALYWYRQSLGQGLEFLIYFQGNSAPDKSGLPSDRFSAERTGGSVSTLTIQRTQQEDSAVYLCASSPSGGGLGEQFFGPGTRLTVL.

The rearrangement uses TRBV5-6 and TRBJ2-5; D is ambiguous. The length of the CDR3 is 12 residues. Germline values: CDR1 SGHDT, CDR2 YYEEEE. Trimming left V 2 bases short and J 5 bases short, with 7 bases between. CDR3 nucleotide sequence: TGTGCCAGCAGCTTAGTAGGCGAGACCCAGTACTTC. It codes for CASSLVGETQYF.

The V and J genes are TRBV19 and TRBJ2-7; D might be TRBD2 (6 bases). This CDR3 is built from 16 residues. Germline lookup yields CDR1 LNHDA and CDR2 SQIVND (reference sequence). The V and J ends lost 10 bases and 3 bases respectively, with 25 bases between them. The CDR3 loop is CATAPYISGARYEQYF. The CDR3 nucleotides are TGTGCCACCGCGCCCTATATTAGCGGCGCACGCTACGAGCAGTACTTC.

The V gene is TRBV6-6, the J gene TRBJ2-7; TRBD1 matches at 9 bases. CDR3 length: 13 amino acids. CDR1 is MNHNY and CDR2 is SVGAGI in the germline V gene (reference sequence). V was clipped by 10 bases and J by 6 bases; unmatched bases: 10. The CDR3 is CATAWDRAGEQYF. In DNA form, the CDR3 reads TGTGCCACCGCCTGGGACAGGGCAGGCGAGCAGTACTTC.

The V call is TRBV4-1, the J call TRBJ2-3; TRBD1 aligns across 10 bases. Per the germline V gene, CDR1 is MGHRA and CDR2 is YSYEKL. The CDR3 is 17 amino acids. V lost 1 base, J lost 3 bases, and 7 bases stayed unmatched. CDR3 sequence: CASSQAYGTGVTDTQYF. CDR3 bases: TGCGCCAGCAGCCAAGCCTACGGGACAGGGGTTACAGATACGCAGTATTTT.

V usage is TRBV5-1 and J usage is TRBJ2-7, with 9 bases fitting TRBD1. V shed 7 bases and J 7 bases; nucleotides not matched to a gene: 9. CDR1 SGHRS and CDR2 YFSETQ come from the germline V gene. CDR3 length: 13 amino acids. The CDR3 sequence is CASGTGMTLEQYF. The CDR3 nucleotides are TGCGCCAGCGGGACAGGGATGACCTTGGAGCAGTACTTC.

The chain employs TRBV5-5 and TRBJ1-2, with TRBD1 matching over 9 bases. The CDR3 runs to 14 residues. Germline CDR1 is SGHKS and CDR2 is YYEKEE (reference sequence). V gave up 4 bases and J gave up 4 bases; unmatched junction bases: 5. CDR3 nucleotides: TGTGCCAGCAGCCTCGGGACAGGGTCCTATGGCTACACCTTC. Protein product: CASSLGTGSYGYTF.

The CDR3 is CASKRGGPYNEQFF. DNA for the CDR3: TGCGCCAGTAAGCGGGGGGGACCCTACAATGAGCAGTTCTTC. The chain links TRBV10-1 to TRBJ2-1; TRBD2 matches at 10 bases. V gave up 9 bases and J gave up 2 bases; unmatched junction bases: 4. Germline V gene data show CDR1 as WNHNN and CDR2 as SYGVQD (reference sequence). The CDR3 totals 14 residues.

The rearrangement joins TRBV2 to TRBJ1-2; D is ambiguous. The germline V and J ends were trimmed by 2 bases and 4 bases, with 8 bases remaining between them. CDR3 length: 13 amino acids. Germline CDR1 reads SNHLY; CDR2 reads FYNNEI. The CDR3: CASSELSSYGYTF. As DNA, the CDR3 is TGTGCCAGCAGTGAACTTTCCAGCTATGGCTACACCTTC.

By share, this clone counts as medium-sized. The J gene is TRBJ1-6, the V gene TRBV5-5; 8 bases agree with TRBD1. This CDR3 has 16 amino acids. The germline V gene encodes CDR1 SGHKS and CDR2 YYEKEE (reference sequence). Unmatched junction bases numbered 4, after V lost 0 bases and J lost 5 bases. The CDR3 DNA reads TGTGCCAGCAGCTTGGGGGACAGGAGAAATAATTCACCCCTCCACTTT. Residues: CASSLGDRRNNSPLHF. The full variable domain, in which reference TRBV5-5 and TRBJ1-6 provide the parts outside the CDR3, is DAGVTQSPTHLIKTRGQQVTLRCSPISGHKSVSWYQQVLGQGPQFIFQYYEKEERGRGNFPDRFSARQFPNYSSELNVNALLLGDSALYLCASSLGDRRNNSPLHFGNGTRLTVT.

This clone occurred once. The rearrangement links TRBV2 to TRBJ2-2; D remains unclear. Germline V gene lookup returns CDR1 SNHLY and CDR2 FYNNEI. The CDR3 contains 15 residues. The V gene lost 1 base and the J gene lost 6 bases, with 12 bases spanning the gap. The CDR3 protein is CASSEEGFPAGELFF. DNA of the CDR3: TGTGCCAGCAGTGAAGAAGGATTCCCGGCCGGGGAGCTGTTTTTT.

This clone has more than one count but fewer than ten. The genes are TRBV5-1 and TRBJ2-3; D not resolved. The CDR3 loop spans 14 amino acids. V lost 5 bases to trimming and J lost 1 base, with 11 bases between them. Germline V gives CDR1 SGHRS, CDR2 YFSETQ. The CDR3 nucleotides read TGCGCCAGCAGACTCACCCCGGGCACAGATACGCAGTATTTT. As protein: CASRLTPGTDTQYF.

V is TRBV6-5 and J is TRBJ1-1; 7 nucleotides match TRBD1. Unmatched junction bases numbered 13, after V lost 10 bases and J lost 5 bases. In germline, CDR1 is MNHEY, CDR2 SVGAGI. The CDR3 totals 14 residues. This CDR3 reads CATQNRGRNTEAFF. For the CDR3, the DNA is TGTGCCACCCAAAACAGGGGAAGAAATACTGAAGCTTTCTTT.

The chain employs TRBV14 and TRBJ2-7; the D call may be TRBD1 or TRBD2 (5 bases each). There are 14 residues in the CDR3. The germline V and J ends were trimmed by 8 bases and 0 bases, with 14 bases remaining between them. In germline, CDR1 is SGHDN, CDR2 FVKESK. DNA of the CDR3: TGTGCCAGCGGGGCGGGTGCACGCTCCTACGAGCAGTACTTC. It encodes CASGAGARSYEQYF.

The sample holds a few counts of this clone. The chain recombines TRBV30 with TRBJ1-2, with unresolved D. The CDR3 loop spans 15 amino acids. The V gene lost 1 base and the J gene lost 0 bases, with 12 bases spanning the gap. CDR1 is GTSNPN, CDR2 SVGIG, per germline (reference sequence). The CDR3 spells CAWSARTVANYGYTF. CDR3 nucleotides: TGTGCCTGGAGTGCCCGGACGGTTGCTAACTATGGCTACACCTTC.